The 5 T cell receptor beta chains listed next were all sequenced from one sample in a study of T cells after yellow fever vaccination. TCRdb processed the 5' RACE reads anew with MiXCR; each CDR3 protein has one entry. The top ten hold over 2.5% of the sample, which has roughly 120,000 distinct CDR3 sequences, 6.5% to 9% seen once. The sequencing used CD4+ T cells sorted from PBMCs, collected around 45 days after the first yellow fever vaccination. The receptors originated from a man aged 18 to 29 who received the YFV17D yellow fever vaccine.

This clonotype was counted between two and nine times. The CDR3 DNA reads TGTGCCAGCAGCCCGGGACAGATTAATGAAAAACTGTTTTTT. This sequence encodes CASSPGQINEKLFF. This chain connects TRBV2 to TRBJ1-4; 7 nucleotides line up with TRBD1. Germline trimming cut 6 bases from V and 4 bases from J; bases unmatched to any gene: 5. The germline V gene has CDR1 SNHLY and CDR2 FYNNEI. This CDR3 region has 14 residues.

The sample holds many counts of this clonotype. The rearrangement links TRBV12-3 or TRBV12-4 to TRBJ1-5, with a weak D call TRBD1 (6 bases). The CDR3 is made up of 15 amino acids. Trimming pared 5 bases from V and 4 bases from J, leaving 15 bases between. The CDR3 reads CASSRTGTQNQPQHF. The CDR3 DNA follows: TGTGCCAGCAGTCGTACAGGGACCCAAAATCAGCCCCAGCATTTT.

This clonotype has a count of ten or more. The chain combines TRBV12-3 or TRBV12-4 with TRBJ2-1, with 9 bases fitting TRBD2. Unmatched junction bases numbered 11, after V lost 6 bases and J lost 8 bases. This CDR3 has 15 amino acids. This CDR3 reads CASSLPGLAGDEQFF. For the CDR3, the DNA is TGTGCCAGCAGCTTACCGGGACTAGCAGGCGATGAGCAGTTCTTC.

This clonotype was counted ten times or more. CDR3 coding DNA: TGCAGCGTTGAAGAACGTTTGGGGACTGAAGCTTTCTTT. Amino acid sequence: CSVEERLGTEAFF. V usage is TRBV29-1 and J usage is TRBJ1-1; D is uncertain. CDR1 is SQVTM, CDR2 ANQGSEA, per germline. There are 13 residues in the CDR3. Trimming stripped 0 bases from V and 5 bases from J, with 10 bases between.

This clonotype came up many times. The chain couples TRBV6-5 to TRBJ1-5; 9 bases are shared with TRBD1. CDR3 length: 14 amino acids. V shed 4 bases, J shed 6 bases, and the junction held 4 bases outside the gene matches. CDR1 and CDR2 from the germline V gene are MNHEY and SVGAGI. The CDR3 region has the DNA TGTGCCAGCAGTTCGGGACAGGGAGGTCAGCCCCAGCATTTT. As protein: CASSSGQGGQPQHF.